The 5 T cell receptor beta chains listed next were all sequenced from one sample in a study of T cell responses to AZD1222 COVID-19 vaccine. TCRdb's table, derived via immunoSEQ multiplex PCR, lists solely in-frame clones and lacks some. The table has 88,000 or so clones, around nine tenths seen once. The material sequenced was peripheral blood, taken 28 days after the second AZD1222 dose. All receptors come from an adult who received the AZD1222 COVID-19 vaccine.

The chain uses TRBV7-9 and TRBJ2-2; D is possibly TRBD1 (6 bases). Germline assignment: CDR1 SEHNR and CDR2 FQNEAQ (reference sequence). Between the trimmed V and J ends, which lost 4 bases and 2 bases, there was a span of 14 bases. The CDR3 has 16 amino acids. This CDR3 is CASSSTGLRNTGELFF. The CDR3 nucleotides are TGTGCCAGCAGCTCCACAGGGTTACGTAACACCGGGGAGCTGTTTTTT.

This sequence joins TRBV19 and TRBJ2-1; D uncertain. The CDR3 extends over 14 amino acids. The V gene's germline CDR1 is LNHDA and CDR2 SQIVND (reference sequence). V lost 3 bases and J lost 1, with 7 bases in between. The DNA for the CDR3 is TGTGCCAGTAGTATCCCGGAGTCCTACAATGAGCAGTTCTTC. It translates to CASSIPESYNEQFF.

The chain uses TRBV21-1 and TRBJ2-5; the table's D gene call, TRBD2, was not cross checked with the DNA. TRBV21-1 is annotated as a pseudogene. This CDR3 spans 14 amino acids. CDR3 amino acids: CASRPSGGGETQYF. CDR3 nucleotides: TGTGCCAGCAGGCCTAGCGGGGGTGGGGAGACCCAGTACTTC.

The J gene is TRBJ1-1, the V gene TRBV5-6, with D perhaps matching TRBD1 (6 bases). V lost 0 bases to trimming and J lost 4 bases, with 13 bases between them. This CDR3 spans 15 amino acids. CDR1 and CDR2 from the germline V gene are SGHDT and YYEEEE. In DNA form, the CDR3 reads TGTGCCAGCAGCTTGGACAGGGTTTCAGGCACTGAAGCTTTCTTT. Residues: CASSLDRVSGTEAFF.

This clone occurred once. The V and J genes are TRBV16 and TRBJ2-3; 12 bases fit TRBD1. The J segment lost 8 bases and the V segment lost 6 bases, leaving 6 bases of the junction unmatched. From germline, CDR1 is KGHSY and CDR2 FQNENV. This CDR3 is 14 amino acids long. CDR3 DNA sequence: TGTGCCAGCAGACCGGGACAGGGGGCTCGTACGCAGTATTTT. This translates into CASRPGQGARTQYF.